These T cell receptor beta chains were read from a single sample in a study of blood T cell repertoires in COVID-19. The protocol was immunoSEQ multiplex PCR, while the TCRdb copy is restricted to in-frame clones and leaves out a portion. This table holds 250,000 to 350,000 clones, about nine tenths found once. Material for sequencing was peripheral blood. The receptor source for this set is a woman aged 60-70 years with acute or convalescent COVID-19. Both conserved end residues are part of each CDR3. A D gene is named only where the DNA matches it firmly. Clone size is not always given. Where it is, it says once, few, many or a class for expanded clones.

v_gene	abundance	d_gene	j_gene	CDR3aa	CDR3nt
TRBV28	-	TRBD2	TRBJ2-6	CASSDLLWAGDGANVLTF	TGTGCCAGCAGTGATCTGCTCTGGGCGGGAGATGGGGCCAACGTCCTGACTTTC
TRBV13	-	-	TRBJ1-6	CASSSDRSSYNSPLHF	TGTGCCAGCAGTTCCGACAGGAGCTCCTATAATTCACCCCTCCACTTT
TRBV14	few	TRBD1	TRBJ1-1	CASSPYRGNTEAFF	TGTGCCAGCAGCCCTTACAGGGGGAACACTGAAGCTTTCTTT
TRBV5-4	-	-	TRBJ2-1	CASSSGDYNEQFF	TGTGCCAGCAGCTCAGGCGATTACAATGAGCAGTTCTTC
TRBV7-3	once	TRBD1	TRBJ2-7	CASSLGGTGSNEQYF	TGTGCCAGCAGCTTAGGGGGGACAGGGAGCAACGAGCAGTACTTC
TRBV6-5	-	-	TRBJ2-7	CASSYSPWALGEQYF	TGTGCCAGCAGTTACTCTCCCTGGGCCCTCGGTGAGCAGTACTTC
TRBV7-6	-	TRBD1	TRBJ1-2	CASSPRGGATDGYTF	TGTGCCAGCAGCCCCAGAGGGGGCGCCACAGATGGCTACACCTTC
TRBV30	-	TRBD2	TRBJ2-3	CAWALAGGPIFPDTQYF	TGTGCCTGGGCACTAGCGGGAGGGCCAATCTTCCCAGATACGCAGTATTTT
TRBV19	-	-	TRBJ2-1	CASSVDRDNEQFF	TGTGCCAGTAGTGTCGACAGAGACAATGAGCAGTTCTTC
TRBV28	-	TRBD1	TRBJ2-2	CASSLRQGHGELFF	TGTGCCAGCAGTCTCCGACAGGGCCACGGGGAGCTGTTTTTT
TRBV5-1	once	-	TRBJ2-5	CASSDPGRGGETQYF	TGCGCCAGCAGCGATCCAGGCCGCGGCGGGGAGACCCAGTACTTC
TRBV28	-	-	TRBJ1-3	CASSLKDTIYF	TGTGCCAGCAGTCTAAAAGACACCATATATTTT
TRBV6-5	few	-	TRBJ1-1	CASSYSTGFGTEAFF	TGTGCCAGCAGTTACTCTACAGGGTTTGGCACTGAAGCTTTCTTT
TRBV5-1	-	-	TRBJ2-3	CASTSGAARDTQYF	TGCGCCAGCACTTCAGGGGCCGCGAGGGATACGCAGTATTTT
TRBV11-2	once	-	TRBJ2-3	CASVRSWTATDTQYF	TGTGCCAGCGTAAGATCTTGGACAGCCACAGATACGCAGTATTTT
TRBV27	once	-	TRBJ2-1	CASSSGGEQFF	TGTGCCAGCAGCTCCGGCGGAGAGCAGTTCTTC
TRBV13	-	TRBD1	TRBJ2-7	CASSGTGSYEQYF	TGTGCCAGCAGCGGGACAGGGTCCTACGAGCAGTACTTC
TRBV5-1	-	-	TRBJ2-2	CASSLVARSTGELFF	TGCGCCAGCAGCTTGGTCGCCAGGTCCACCGGGGAGCTGTTTTTT
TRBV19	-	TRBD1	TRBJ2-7	CASSMGQGPYEQYF	TGTGCCAGTAGTATGGGACAGGGGCCCTACGAGCAGTACTTC
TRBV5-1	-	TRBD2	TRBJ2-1	CASSLVALRGDYNEQFF	TGCGCCAGCAGCTTGGTAGCGTTGCGGGGGGATTACAATGAGCAGTTCTTC
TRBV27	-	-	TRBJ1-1	CASRRNTEAFF	TGTGCCAGCAGGAGGAACACTGAAGCTTTCTTT
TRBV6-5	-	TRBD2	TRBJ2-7	CASSIAGGRAYEQYF	TGTGCCAGCAGCATAGCGGGAGGGAGGGCCTACGAGCAGTACTTC